The 14 T cell receptor beta chains below all came from one sample that was sequenced in a study of control samples from healthy donors and cancer patients. Libraries were prepared by immunoSEQ multiplex PCR; TCRdb keeps only in-frame clonotypes and omits some of them. Here the sample spans about 120,000 clones, roughly 90% being singletons. Sequencing used blood. These receptors were obtained from a man between 18 and 29 years old in good health.

This chain joins TRBV12-3 or TRBV12-4 and TRBJ1-1; D is undetermined. Trimming pared 6 bases from V and 4 bases from J, leaving 9 bases between. The CDR3 extends over 12 amino acids. CDR3 DNA sequence: TGTGCCAGCAGCTCGAGAGTCACTGAAGCTTTCTTT. Translation gives CASSSRVTEAFF.

The rearrangement uses TRBV18 and TRBJ1-1; 11 bases align to TRBD1. Germline V gene data show CDR1 as KGHSH and CDR2 as LQKENI. With 0 bases clipped from V and 4 bases from J, the junction kept 7 bases outside the gene matches. This CDR3 contains 17 residues. CDR3 region: CASSPPGTGGGFTEAFF. The CDR3 DNA reads as TGTGCCAGCTCACCACCGGGGACAGGGGGTGGTTTCACTGAAGCTTTCTTT.

The V call is TRBV5-4, the J call TRBJ2-3, with TRBD2 identical over 8 bases. The CDR3 covers 14 residues. Germline V gene sequence: CDR1 SGHNT, CDR2 YYREEE (reference sequence). V was pared by 2 bases and J by 1 base, with 0 bases of the junction left unmatched. The CDR3 DNA reads as TGTGCCAGCAGCTTAGCGGGGGGCACAGATACGCAGTATTTT. It yields the protein CASSLAGGTDTQYF.

The V and J genes are TRBV19 and TRBJ1-5, with a tentative D call TRBD1 (5 bases). V was pared by 8 bases and J by 6 bases, with 11 bases between. The CDR3 is made up of 12 amino acids. Germline V lookup: CDR1 LNHDA, CDR2 SQIVND (reference sequence). The CDR3 bases are TGTGCCAGTTCTGTGGGACGTCAGCCCCAGCATTTT. Amino acids: CASSVGRQPQHF.

The chain joins TRBV3-1 (or the pseudogene TRBV3-2) to TRBJ1-2; 10 bases fit TRBD1. The CDR3 covers 17 residues. The J segment lost 5 bases and the V segment lost 0 bases, leaving 9 bases of the junction unmatched. The germline gives CDR1 LGHDT, CDR2 YNNKEL (reference sequence). CDR3 region: CASSQDRVDRGGYGYTF. The CDR3 DNA is TGTGCCAGCAGCCAAGATAGGGTGGACAGGGGGGGATATGGCTACACCTTC.

The chain carries TRBV7-9 and TRBJ1-6; no clear D gene. The V gene lost 7 bases and the J gene lost 3 bases, with 16 bases spanning the gap. The CDR3 consists of 16 residues. CDR1 and CDR2 from the germline V gene are SEHNR and FQNEAQ (reference sequence). DNA for the CDR3: TGTGCCAGCAACATACAAGAAACGAACTATAATTCACCCCTCCACTTT. Protein product: CASNIQETNYNSPLHF.

V gene TRBV6-5 combines with J gene TRBJ2-2; D is tentatively TRBD1 or TRBD2 (5 bases each). V was trimmed by 6 bases and J by 3 bases, leaving 8 bases between them. The germline V gene encodes CDR1 MNHEY and CDR2 SVGAGI. The CDR3 is made up of 13 amino acids. CDR3 protein: CASSRDHTGELFF. CDR3 coding DNA: TGTGCCAGCAGCAGGGACCACACCGGGGAGCTGTTTTTT.

V and J are TRBV2 and TRBJ2-5; 9 nucleotides align to TRBD2. With V trimmed by 8 bases and J by 3 bases, 10 bases remained unmatched. The germline gives CDR1 SNHLY, CDR2 FYNNEI. This CDR3 spans 15 amino acids. The CDR3 DNA reads as TGTGCCAGCTCGTGGGGGGCTAGCGGGGAAGAGACCCAGTACTTC. As protein: CASSWGASGEETQYF. Together with reference TRBV2 and TRBJ2-5, the CDR3 gives the full variable domain: EPEVTQTPSHQVTQMGQEVILRCVPISNHLYFYWYRQILGQKVEFLVSFYNNEISEKSEIFDDQFSVERPDGSNFTLKIRSTKLEDSAMYFCASSWGASGEETQYFGPGTRLLVL.

Ten or more counts support this clone. V and J are TRBV11-2 and TRBJ1-6; weak D call: TRBD1 (5 bases). From germline, CDR1 is SGHAT and CDR2 FQNNGV. This CDR3 has 12 amino acids. Between the trimmed V and J ends, which lost 5 bases and 12 bases, there was a span of 11 bases. CDR3 protein: CASSPVRVPLHF. The DNA of the CDR3 is TGTGCCAGCAGCCCCGTCAGGGTACCCCTCCACTTT.

The CDR3, as DNA: TGTGCCAGCAGCCGGCGGGGGGCCGAAGAGACCCAGTACTTC. This encodes CASSRRGAEETQYF. V is TRBV3-1 (or the pseudogene TRBV3-2) and J is TRBJ2-5, with 8 bases lining up with TRBD2. CDR3 length: 14 amino acids. Germline assignment: CDR1 LGHDT and CDR2 YNNKEL (reference sequence). J lost 3 bases, V lost 4 bases, and 4 bases had no gene match.

The rearrangement joins TRBV4-1 to TRBJ1-5; 8 nucleotides match TRBD1. The germline gives CDR1 MGHRA, CDR2 YSYEKL. V lost 0 bases to trimming and J lost 5 bases; unmatched junction nucleotides: 3. The CDR3 extends over 15 amino acids. The CDR3 DNA follows: TGCGCCAGCAGCCAAGAACAGGGGGGTCATCAGCCCCAGCATTTT. It yields the protein CASSQEQGGHQPQHF.

The V and J genes are TRBV6-4 and TRBJ2-5; D ambiguous. Trimming left V 4 bases short and J 5 bases short, with 17 bases between. Germline V gene lookup returns CDR1 MRHNA and CDR2 SNTAGT. The CDR3 totals 15 residues. The CDR3 spells CASSASPSGWETQYF. The CDR3, as DNA: TGTGCCAGCAGTGCCTCTCCAAGTGGCTGGGAGACCCAGTACTTC.

The chain employs TRBV5-1 and TRBJ1-2; unclear D gene. The ends were cut back, 7 bases at V and 5 bases at J, with 18 bases in the middle. This CDR3 comprises 14 residues. CDR1 SGHRS and CDR2 YFSETQ come from the germline V gene. CDR3 DNA sequence: TGCGCCAGCCCACGACGGAACCCTTATTATGGCTACACCTTC. It is translated as CASPRRNPYYGYTF.

This chain joins TRBV6-5 and TRBJ2-7; maybe TRBD2 (5 bases). Germline V lookup: CDR1 MNHEY, CDR2 SVGAGI. V was cut by 10 bases and J by 4 bases, with 14 bases left in between. CDR3 length equals 12 residues. CDR3 coding DNA: TGTGCCACCTCGCATGGGAGATACGAGCAGTACTTC. Protein sequence: CATSHGRYEQYF.